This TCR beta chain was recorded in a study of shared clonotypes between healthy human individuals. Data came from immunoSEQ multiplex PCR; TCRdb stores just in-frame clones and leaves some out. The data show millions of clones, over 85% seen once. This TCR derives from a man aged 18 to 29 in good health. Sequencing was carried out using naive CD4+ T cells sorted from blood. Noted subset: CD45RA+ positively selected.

The CDR3 DNA is TGTGCCACTGGACCGGGGTTGCCCACTGAAGCTTTCTTT. Protein product: CATGPGLPTEAFF. This rearrangement joins TRBV6-5 to TRBJ1-1; D uncertain. In germline, CDR1 is MNHEY, CDR2 SVGAGI. The CDR3 contains 13 residues. The V and J ends lost 10 bases and 4 bases respectively, with 16 bases between them.